The T cell receptor beta chain under discussion was sequenced for a study of shared clonotypes between healthy human individuals. About the research overall: Per donor, three plates held CD4 naive cells, three held CD4 memory, two held CD8 naive and one held CD8 memory. General study results and limits: Relative to memory subsets, naive subsets generally showed larger estimated richness.

V shed 1 base and J shed 1 base, with 8 bases lying between them. The germline CDR1 and CDR2 sequences are GTSNPN and SVGIG (reference sequence). The CDR3 sequence is 14 residues long. To note about this clone: Its target is unknown.

Genomic DNA per cell subset filled all wells of several immunoSEQ plates. Data came from immunoSEQ multiplex PCR; TCRdb stores just in-frame clones and leaves some out. Of around 560,000 clones listed, roughly 95% were seen once; the top ten hold about 0.11%. Terminally differentiated effector memory CD45RA+ cells were excluded from the naive CD8 cells, which were CD45RO-negative and positively selected for CCR7. Sequenced: naive CD8+ T cells sorted from blood. The gene calls are TRBV30 and TRBJ1-5, with D possibly TRBD1 on 5 matching bases. The source of this sequence is a woman in her twenties or thirties in good health. The CDR3 DNA reads as TGTGCCTGGAGTGGGGGGATAAGCAATCAGCCCCAGCATTTT. This sequence encodes CAWSGGISNQPQHF.